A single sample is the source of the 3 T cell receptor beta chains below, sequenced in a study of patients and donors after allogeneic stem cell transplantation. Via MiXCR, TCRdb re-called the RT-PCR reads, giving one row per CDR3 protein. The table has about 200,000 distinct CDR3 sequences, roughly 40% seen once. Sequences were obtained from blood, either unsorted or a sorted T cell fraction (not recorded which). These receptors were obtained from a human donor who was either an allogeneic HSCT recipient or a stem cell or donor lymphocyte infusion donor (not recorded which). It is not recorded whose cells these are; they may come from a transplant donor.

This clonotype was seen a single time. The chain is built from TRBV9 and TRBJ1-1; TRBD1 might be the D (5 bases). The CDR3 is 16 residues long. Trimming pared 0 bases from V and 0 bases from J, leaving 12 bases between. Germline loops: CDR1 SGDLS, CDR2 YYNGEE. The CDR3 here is CASSVGDGLLNTEAFF. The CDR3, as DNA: TGTGCCAGCAGCGTAGGGGACGGACTACTGAACACTGAAGCTTTCTTT. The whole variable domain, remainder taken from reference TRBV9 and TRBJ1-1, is DSGVTQTPKHLITATGQRVTLRCSPRSGDLSVYWYQQSLDQGLQFLIQYYNGEERAKGNILERFSAQQFPDLHSELNLSSLELGDSALYFCASSVGDGLLNTEAFFGQGTRLTVV.

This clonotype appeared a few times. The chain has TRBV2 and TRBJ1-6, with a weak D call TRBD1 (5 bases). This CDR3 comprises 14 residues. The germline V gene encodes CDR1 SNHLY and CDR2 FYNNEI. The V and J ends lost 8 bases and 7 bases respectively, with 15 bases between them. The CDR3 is CASEWTTVNSPLHF. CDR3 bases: TGTGCCAGCGAATGGACAACCGTGAATTCACCCCTCCACTTT.

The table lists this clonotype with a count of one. The DNA for the CDR3 is TGTGCCAGCAGAGGCGGGTACCAAGAGACCCAGTACTTC. Translated: CASRGGYQETQYF. The gene calls are TRBV13 and TRBJ2-5; D possibly corresponds to TRBD2 (5 bases). CDR3 size: 13 residues. Trimming left V 6 bases short and J 0 bases short, with 8 bases between. Looked up from germline, CDR1 is PRHDT and CDR2 is FYEKMQ (reference sequence).